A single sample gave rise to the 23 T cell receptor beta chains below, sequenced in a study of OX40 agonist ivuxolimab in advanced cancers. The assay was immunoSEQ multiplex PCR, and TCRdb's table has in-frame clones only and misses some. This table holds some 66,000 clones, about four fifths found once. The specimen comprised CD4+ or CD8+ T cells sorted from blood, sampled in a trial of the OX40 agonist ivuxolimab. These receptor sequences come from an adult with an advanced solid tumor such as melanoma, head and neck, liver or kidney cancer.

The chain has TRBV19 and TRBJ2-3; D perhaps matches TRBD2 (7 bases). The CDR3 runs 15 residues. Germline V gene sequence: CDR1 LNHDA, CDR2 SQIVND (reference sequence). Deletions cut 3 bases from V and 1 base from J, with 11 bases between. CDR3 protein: CASSMWGGGTDTQYF. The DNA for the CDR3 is TGTGCCAGTAGTATGTGGGGGGGCGGCACAGATACGCAGTATTTT.

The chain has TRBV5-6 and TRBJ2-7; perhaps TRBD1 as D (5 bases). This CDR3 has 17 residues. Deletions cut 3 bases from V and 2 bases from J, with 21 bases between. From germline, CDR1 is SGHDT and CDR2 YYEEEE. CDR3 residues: CASSSTLMTDQPYEQYV. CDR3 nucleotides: TGTGCCAGCAGCTCCACGCTAATGACAGACCAACCCTACGAGCAGTACGTC.

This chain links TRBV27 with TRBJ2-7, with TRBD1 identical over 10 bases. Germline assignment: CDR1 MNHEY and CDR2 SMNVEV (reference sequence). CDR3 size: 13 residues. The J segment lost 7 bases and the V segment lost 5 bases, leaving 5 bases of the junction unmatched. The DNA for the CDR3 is TGTGCCAGCAGTCACGACAGGGGGCGGGAGCAGTACTTC. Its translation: CASSHDRGREQYF.

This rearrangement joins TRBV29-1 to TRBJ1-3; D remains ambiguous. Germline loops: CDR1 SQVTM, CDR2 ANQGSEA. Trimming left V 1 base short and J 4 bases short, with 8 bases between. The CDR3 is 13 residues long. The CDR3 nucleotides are TGCAGCGTTGAAGTTGGGGTGGGAAACACCATATATTTT. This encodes CSVEVGVGNTIYF.

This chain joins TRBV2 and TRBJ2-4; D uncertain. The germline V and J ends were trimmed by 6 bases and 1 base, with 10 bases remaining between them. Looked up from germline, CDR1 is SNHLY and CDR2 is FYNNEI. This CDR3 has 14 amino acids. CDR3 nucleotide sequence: TGTGCCAGCAGAAGTGGCGTTGCCAAAAACATTCAGTACTTC. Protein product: CASRSGVAKNIQYF.

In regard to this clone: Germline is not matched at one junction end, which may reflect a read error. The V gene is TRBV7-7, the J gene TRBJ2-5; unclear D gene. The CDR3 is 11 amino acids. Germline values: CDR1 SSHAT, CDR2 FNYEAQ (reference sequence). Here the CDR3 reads CASSLQETQYF. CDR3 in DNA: TGTGCTAGCAGCCTCCAAGAGACCCAGTACTTC.

The CDR3 protein is CASSVHGRSPSYEQYF. CDR3 sequence (DNA): TGTGCCAGCAGCGTTCACGGGAGGTCTCCCTCCTACGAGCAGTACTTC. The chain joins TRBV9 to TRBJ2-7; TRBD2 matches at 7 bases. The germline V gene has CDR1 SGDLS and CDR2 YYNGEE. V was pared by 2 bases and J by 0 bases, with 8 bases of the junction left unmatched. The CDR3 runs to 16 residues. The complete variable domain, with remaining parts taken from reference TRBV9 and TRBJ2-7, reads DSGVTQTPKHLITATGQRVTLRCSPRSGDLSVYWYQQSLDQGLQFLIQYYNGEERAKGNILERFSAQQFPDLHSELNLSSLELGDSALYFCASSVHGRSPSYEQYFGPGTRLTVT.

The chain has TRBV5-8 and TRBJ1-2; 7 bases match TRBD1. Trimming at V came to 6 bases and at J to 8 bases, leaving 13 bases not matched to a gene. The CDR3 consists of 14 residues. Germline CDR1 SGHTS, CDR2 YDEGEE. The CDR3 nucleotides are TGTGCCAGCACCAGGGACAGATCTTTTGGAGGCTACACCTTC. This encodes CASTRDRSFGGYTF.

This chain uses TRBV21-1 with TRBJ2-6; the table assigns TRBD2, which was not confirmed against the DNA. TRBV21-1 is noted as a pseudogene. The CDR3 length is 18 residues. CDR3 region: CASSKELAGLAGANVLTF. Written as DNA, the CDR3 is TGTGCCAGCAGCAAAGAGCTAGCGGGATTGGCTGGGGCCAACGTCCTGACTTTC.

The CDR3: CASGSRGARSGDTQYF. DNA of the CDR3: TGTGCTAGTGGTTCTAGGGGGGCCAGGTCTGGGGATACGCAGTATTTT. The V and J genes are TRBV12-5 and TRBJ2-3; D may match TRBD1 or TRBD2 (6 bases each). The germline gives CDR1 LGHNT, CDR2 FRNRAP. This CDR3 spans 16 amino acids. V was shortened by 4 bases and J by 6 bases, with 20 bases between the two germline ends. The variable domain in full, completed from reference TRBV12-5 and TRBJ2-3, reads DARVTQTPRHKVTEMGQEVTMRCQPILGHNTVFWYRQTMMQGLELLAYFRNRAPLDDSGMPKDRFSAEMPDATLATLKIQPSEPRDSAVYFCASGSRGARSGDTQYFGPGTRLTVL.

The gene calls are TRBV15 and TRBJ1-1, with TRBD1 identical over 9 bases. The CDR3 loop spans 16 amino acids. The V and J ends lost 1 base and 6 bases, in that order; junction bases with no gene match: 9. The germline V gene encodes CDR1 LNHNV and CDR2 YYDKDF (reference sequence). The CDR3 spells CATSRGGGQGSPEAFF. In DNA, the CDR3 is TGTGCCACCAGCAGAGGCGGCGGACAGGGGAGTCCTGAAGCTTTCTTT.

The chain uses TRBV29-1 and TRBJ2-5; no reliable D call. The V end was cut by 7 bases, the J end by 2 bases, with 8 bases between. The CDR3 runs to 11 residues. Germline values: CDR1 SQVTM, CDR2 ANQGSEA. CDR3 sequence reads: CSGVGQETQYF. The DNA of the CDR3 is TGCAGCGGGGTCGGGCAAGAGACCCAGTACTTC. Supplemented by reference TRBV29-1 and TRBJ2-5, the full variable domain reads SAVISQKPSRDICQRGTSLTIQCQVDSQVTMMFWYRQQPGQSLTLIATANQGSEATYESGFVIDKFPISRPNLTFSTLTVSNMSPEDSSIYLCSGVGQETQYFGPGTRLLVL.

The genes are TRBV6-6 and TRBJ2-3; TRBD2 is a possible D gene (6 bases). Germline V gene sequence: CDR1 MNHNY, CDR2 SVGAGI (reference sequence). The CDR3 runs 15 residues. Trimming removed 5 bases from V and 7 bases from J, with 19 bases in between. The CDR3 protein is CASSTSGGLTNTQYF. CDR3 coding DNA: TGTGCCAGCAGTACCTCTGGGGGGTTGACGAATACGCAGTATTTT.

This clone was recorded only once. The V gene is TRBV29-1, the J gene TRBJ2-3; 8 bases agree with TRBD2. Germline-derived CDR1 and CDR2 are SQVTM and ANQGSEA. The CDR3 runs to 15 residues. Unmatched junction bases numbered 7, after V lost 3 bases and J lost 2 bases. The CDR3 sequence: CSVEGPGLVTDTQYF. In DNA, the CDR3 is TGCAGCGTTGAGGGGCCGGGACTAGTCACAGATACGCAGTATTTT.

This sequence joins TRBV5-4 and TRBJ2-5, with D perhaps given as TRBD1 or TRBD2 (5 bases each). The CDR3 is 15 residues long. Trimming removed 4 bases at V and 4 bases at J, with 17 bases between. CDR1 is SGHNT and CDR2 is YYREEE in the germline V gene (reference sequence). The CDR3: CASSNRGLGLETQYF. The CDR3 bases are TGTGCCAGCAGCAACCGAGGGTTGGGGCTAGAGACCCAGTACTTC.

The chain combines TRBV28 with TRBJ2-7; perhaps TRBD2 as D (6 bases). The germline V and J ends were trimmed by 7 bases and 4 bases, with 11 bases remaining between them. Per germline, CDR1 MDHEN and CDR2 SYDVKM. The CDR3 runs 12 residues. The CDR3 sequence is CASTIGGYEQYF. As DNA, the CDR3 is TGTGCCAGCACCATCGGGGGATACGAGCAGTACTTC.

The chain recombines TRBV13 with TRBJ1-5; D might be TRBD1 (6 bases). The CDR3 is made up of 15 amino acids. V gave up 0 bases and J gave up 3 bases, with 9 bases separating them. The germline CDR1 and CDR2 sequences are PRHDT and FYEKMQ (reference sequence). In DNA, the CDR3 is TGTGCCAGCAGCTTAGGCAGGGGAAACAATCAGCCCCAGCATTTT. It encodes CASSLGRGNNQPQHF.

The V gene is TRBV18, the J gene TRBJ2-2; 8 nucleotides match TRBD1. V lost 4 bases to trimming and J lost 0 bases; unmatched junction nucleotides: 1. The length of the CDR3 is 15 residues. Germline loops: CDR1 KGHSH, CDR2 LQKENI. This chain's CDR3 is CASSLDRANTGELFF. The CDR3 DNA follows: TGTGCCAGCTCACTGGACAGGGCGAACACCGGGGAGCTGTTTTTT.

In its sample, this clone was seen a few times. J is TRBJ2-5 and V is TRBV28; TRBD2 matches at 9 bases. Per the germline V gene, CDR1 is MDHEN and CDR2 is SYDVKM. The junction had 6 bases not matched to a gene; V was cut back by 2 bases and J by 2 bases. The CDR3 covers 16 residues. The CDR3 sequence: CASSLGTSRVQETQYF. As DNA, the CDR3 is TGTGCCAGCAGTTTAGGGACTAGCAGGGTACAAGAGACCCAGTACTTC.

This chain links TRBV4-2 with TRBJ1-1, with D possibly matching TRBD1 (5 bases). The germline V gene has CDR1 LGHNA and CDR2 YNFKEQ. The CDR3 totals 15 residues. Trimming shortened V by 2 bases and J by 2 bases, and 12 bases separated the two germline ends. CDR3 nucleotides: TGTGCCAGCAGCCAACCGACAGAGCCAAACACTGAAGCTTTCTTT. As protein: CASSQPTEPNTEAFF.

CDR3: CASSDSDSLNTGELFF. CDR3 bases: TGTGCCAGCAGTGACTCGGACAGCTTGAACACCGGGGAGCTGTTTTTT. This chain uses TRBV6-4 with TRBJ2-2; TRBD1 might be the D (6 bases). Trimming stripped 0 bases from V and 1 base from J, with 9 bases between. The germline V gene encodes CDR1 MRHNA and CDR2 SNTAGT. This CDR3 is 16 amino acids long.

The CDR3: CASSLVLAGDEKLFF. The CDR3 DNA sequence: TGCGCCAGCAGCTTGGTTTTGGCCGGGGATGAAAAACTGTTTTTT. The chain couples TRBV5-1 to TRBJ1-4; D uncertain. The CDR3 has 15 residues. The germline CDR1 and CDR2 sequences are SGHRS and YFSETQ. Trimming stripped 0 bases from V and 6 bases from J, with 12 bases between.

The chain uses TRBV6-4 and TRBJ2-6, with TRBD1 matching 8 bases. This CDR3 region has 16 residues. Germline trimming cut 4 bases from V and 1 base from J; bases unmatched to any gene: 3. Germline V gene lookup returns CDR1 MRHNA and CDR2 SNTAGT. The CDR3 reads CASSGQGMSGANVLTF. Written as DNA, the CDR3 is TGTGCCAGCAGTGGACAGGGGATGTCTGGGGCCAACGTCCTGACTTTC.